This T cell receptor beta chain appears in the sequencing data of a study of cytomegalovirus exposure and HLA in healthy donors (dated by TCRdb to about 2017). About the study as a whole: In an earlier analysis of some 610 of the donors, 276 Gb of sequence data and about 110 million unique TCR beta sequences from about 179 million T cells were reported. About 300 gigabases of sequencing data and around 80 million unique TCR sequences made up an early release that covered under 750 HLA-typed donors. Class I and class II HLA loci were covered by the typing at four-digit resolution. Every discovery cohort repertoire had been produced on one sequencing platform. Rather than drawing on any new phenotypic data, the later analysis identified candidate immune exposures from TCR beta sequences and the way those sequences occurred across donors. In addition to the first cohort of about 650 subjects, a separate validation cohort of 120 different subjects was used. The study combined high-throughput TCR immunosequencing, statistical association of individual TCRs with disease status, and machine learning to predict cytomegalovirus infection status. An earlier analysis of around 580 of the donors used high-throughput TCR beta sequencing to judge whether each TCR beta V gene segment behaved as functional or pseudogenic. The study used immunosequencing to profile the T cell repertoires of more than 650 subjects and linked those repertoires to cytomegalovirus serostatus. The number of donors typed differed by locus, with 629-630 for A, B, C, DRB1 and DQB1, roughly 520 for DQA1, 600 to 610 for DPA1, and roughly 450 for DPB1. A few DR-DQ haplotypes were handled as single units for association and clustering because linkage in the cohort was strong. On average, over 200,000 unique TCR beta nucleotide sequences were sequenced per donor among a few hundred genotyped donors of the cohort, with around 19% of those sequences being non-productive. To study patterns of TCR occurrence, a later analysis re-analyzed previously published TCR beta repertoires from 550 to 800 donors and added high-resolution HLA genotyping. Of the 350 to 450 genotyped donors, 65% to 90% were placed in the genetic ancestry cluster associated with self-reported Caucasian donors. Genome-wide SNP genotypes for about 65% of the roughly 670 donors were used in a later genetic analysis, which treated that subset as a discovery cohort. Alongside the repertoire data, information on donor age, sex, ethnicity and CMV serostatus was compiled. The study was designed to test whether signatures of past pathogen exposure could be identified by cataloging public T cell receptors. Points the paper makes about the study in general: In a later analysis, several top co-occurrence clusters were reported to appear linked to parvovirus B19, influenza, CMV and Epstein-Barr virus. Strong co-occurrence of HLA alleles, especially DR and DQ, made assigning TCR associations to individual alleles difficult. The cohort was sequenced for TCR beta chains only, and without alpha or paired-chain data the features that could be detected were limited. A later analysis found that TCR association rates varied across HLA loci, with DRB1 alleles showing the most associated TCRs and HLA-C alleles the fewest. A cluster of highly shared sequence variants was judged likely to represent a technical artifact of the sequencing pipeline. A later genetic analysis reported fewer N-insertions in productive TCRs among donors in an Asian-associated ancestry cluster than the roughly 650-donor mean. Immune exposure information for the cohort was limited to CMV serostatus. A few of the identified cytomegalovirus-associated TCR beta chains were confirmed in vitro to be specific for cytomegalovirus antigens. In both the original and validation cohorts, the classifier was reported to diagnose cytomegalovirus status with high specificity and sensitivity. The study gave a list of 150 to 200 TCR beta chains associated with cytomegalovirus. In an earlier analysis of roughly 500 of the donors, most TCR beta V segments appeared in productive rearrangements about 87% or about 30% of the time, broadly matching IMGT annotations. Roughly uniform sequencing depth across donors was assumed in presence/absence analyses, although this assumption may not hold. Compared with equally common non-associated chains, HLA-associated TCR beta chains in a later analysis were more clonally expanded and had lower generation probabilities. Because HLA typing was unavailable for some donors at each locus, only the typed subset was used in association tests. A further reported finding was that TCR beta sequences accurately predicted the HLA-A and HLA-B alleles for most subjects in the first cohort. Most TCR sequences were seen in very few donors, while some public TCRs were found in many individuals. According to a later analysis, most CMV-associated TCR beta chains appeared to be HLA-restricted, and the HLA associations seemed to be driven largely by CMV exposure. In a later analysis, about 17,000 TCR beta sequences were associated with specific HLA alleles at a false discovery rate of 0.05. Seventeen rarely observed V segments, including chromosome 9 orphons, were excluded from the earlier analysis of some 590 of the donors because counts were too low. Linkage disequilibrium might explain the correlated functional status among segregating V segments, but an unknown experimental factor could not be excluded. An association between a missense DCLRE1C variant and V-gene and J-gene trimming of TCR beta chains was found in a later genetic analysis and replicated in an independent cohort. The authors suggested that the approach could potentially be extended to other disease states and immunological phenotypes.

Library prep was done by the immunoSEQ multiplex PCR assay. The multiplex PCR relied on a mix of 60 forward primers for TCR Vbeta segments and 13 reverse primers for TCR Jbeta segments. The CDR3 region of rearranged TCR beta genes was amplified from genomic DNA by a multiplex PCR assay. The Illumina HiSeq System was used to sequence the amplified TCR beta libraries as 87-base-pair reads. The authors' pipeline ran thus. A later analysis counted about 76 million unique TCR beta chains across the 670 or so repertoires, and around 12 million of these chains were shared by at least two donors. To remove PCR and sequencing errors, raw reads were error-corrected and collapsed into unique sequences using a nearest-neighbor algorithm that merged closely related sequences. V, D and J gene segments were assigned by aligning CDR3 sequences to IMGT reference sequences. For a sequence to be retained, a match of at least six nucleotides was required to both a V gene segment and a J gene segment. Rearrangements were called productive when the CDR3 lacked stop codons and stayed in frame with V and J; all others were non-productive. Following IMGT convention, CDR3 was defined as the stretch from the second conserved V-encoded cysteine to the conserved J-encoded phenylalanine. Sequences without an unambiguous match to a single V gene segment were excluded from the earlier analysis of about 600 of the donors. An earlier analysis of several hundred of the donors called V segments functional above 56.7% productive rearrangements and segregating when the between-donor standard deviation exceeded 5%. A statistical classification framework was built for diagnosing cytomegalovirus status from the catalog of TCR beta chain sequences. In a later analysis, TCR nucleotide sequences were compared against IMGT/GENE-DB human TR gene sequences so that V and J genes could be assigned. Using the TCRdist pipeline, a later analysis assigned CDR3 sequences along with most-parsimonious VDJ recombination scenarios. In a later analysis, each TCR beta chain was defined by its CDR3 amino acid sequence together with its V-gene family, and reads lacking a unique V-gene family were excluded. A later analysis removed 550 to 650 highly shared, low-generation-probability nucleotide sequences to deal with suspected cross-contamination and a sequencing artifact. A later analysis calculated a clonal expansion index for each public chain from normalized within-repertoire ranks of inferred template counts. Generation probabilities in a later analysis came from a VDJ recombination model fitted to out-of-frame rearrangements, and those results were checked against IGoR. Hypergeometric tests were used in a later analysis to score TCR-TCR, TCR-HLA and TCR-CMV co-occurrence, with a repertoire-size bias correction applied to the TCR pairs. To estimate false discovery rates, a later analysis permuted the HLA or CMV assignments 20 times. In a later analysis, co-occurring TCRs were grouped using DBSCAN, and TCRdist sequence similarity was added for clustering within HLA-allele-positive subsets. For co-occurrence clustering, repertoires with fewer than 30,000 or more than 120,000 public chains were excluded, along with four or five repertoires with anomalous nucleotide sharing. TCRdb holds this immuneACCESS table with in-frame rearrangements only. Some clones are missing; in checked studies, unresolved V genes explain under half, and the rest has no known cause. That table is the source of V, J and clone size, and D and trimming were worked out from the DNA. The sample data list over 95,000 clones, and about 70% of these were observed just once. The ten top clones hold just over 2% of the sample.

The cohort was made up of 650 to 700 healthy bone marrow donors. All cohort members were sampled while nominally healthy, although unrecorded immune exposures were likely present. Of the 690 or so cohort members, just under 300 had a positive CMV serostatus and about 360 had a negative one, while no CMV serostatus was recorded for the donor. Every donor gave a peripheral blood sample, and the peripheral blood mononuclear cells from that sample were used for TCR beta sequencing. Genomic DNA was extracted from the blood cell samples with the Qiagen DNeasy Blood Extraction Kit. Regarding this clone: No antigen is known for it. No much larger clone exists at a distance of one base, and base qualities are not known.

What was sequenced was PBMCs. The clonotype comes from a human donor in good health.

CDR3 loop: CAWTPQGWGEQYF. The DNA sequence is as follows: TGTGCCTGGACCCCACAGGGTTGGGGCGAGCAGTACTTC. Rearrangement joined TRBV30 to TRBJ2-7; the D gene is perhaps TRBD1, from 6 matching bases. CDR1 GTSNPN and CDR2 SVGIG were looked up in the germline V gene (reference sequence). The germline ends are 16 bases apart after V is trimmed by 4 bases and J by 6 bases. The CDR3 sequence holds 13 residues, the cysteine and phenylalanine included. CDR3 DNA only is kept here, 39 bases in frame from base 1.